A single T cell receptor beta chain is shown here with its context. This sample is drawn from a study of shared clonotypes between healthy human individuals. Study at large: A couple of women and a few men aged 18 to 49 made up the donors.

CD8 memory was a combination of CD45RO+ cells and CCR7-negative CD45RA+ TemRA cells. Every immunoSEQ plate was one replicate of a subset's evenly spread DNA. Here immunoSEQ multiplex PCR was the method, and the copy in TCRdb shows in-frame clones only, minus some. The sample carries approximately 95,000 clones, about 68% recorded once. The clonotype was recovered from a man aged 30 to 45 in good health. The sequencing sample was made of memory CD8+ T cells sorted from blood. The subset here: CD45RO+ cells pooled with CCR7-negative TemRA cells.

The CDR3 here is CASSRPVGLAGGKEETQYF. The CDR3 coding sequence is TGTGCCAGCAGCCGCCCGGTGGGGCTAGCGGGAGGGAAGGAAGAGACCCAGTACTTC. The chain uses TRBV7-8 and TRBJ2-5, with 12 bases that match TRBD2. The germline V gene encodes CDR1 SGHVS and CDR2 FQNEAQ. J lost 3 bases, V lost 5 bases, and 16 bases had no gene match. The CDR3 is 19 amino acids.